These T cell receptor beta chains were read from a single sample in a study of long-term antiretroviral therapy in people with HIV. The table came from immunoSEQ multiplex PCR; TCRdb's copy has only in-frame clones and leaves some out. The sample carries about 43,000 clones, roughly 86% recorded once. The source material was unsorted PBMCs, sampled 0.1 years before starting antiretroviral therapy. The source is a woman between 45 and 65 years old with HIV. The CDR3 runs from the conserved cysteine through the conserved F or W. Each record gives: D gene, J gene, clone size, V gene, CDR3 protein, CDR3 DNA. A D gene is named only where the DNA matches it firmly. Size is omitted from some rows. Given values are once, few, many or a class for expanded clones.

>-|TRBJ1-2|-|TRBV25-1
CASSAREGSGYTF
TGTGCCAGCAGTGCCCGGGAGGGGAGCGGCTACACCTTC
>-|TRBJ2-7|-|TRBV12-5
CASGLVLFPPGNYAYEQYF
TGTGCTAGTGGTTTGGTTCTCTTTCCTCCCGGGAATTACGCCTACGAGCAGTACTTC
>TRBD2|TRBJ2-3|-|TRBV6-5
CASSYSTSGGYDTQYF
TGTGCCAGCAGTTACTCGACTAGCGGGGGCTACGATACGCAGTATTTT
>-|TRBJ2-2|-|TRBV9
CASSVRANLVNTGELFF
TGTGCCAGCAGCGTCCGAGCCAATCTTGTGAACACCGGGGAGCTGTTTTTT
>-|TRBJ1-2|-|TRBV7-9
CASSLEGSVYGYTF
TGTGCCAGCAGCTTAGAGGGCAGCGTCTATGGCTACACCTTC
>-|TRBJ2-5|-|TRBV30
CAWSVSGETQYF
TGTGCCTGGAGTGTTAGCGGAGAGACCCAGTACTTC
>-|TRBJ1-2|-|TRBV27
CASSLNPRYGYTF
TGTGCCAGCAGTTTGAATCCCCGGTATGGCTACACCTTC
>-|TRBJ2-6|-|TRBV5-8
CASRLFSGANVLTF
TGTGCCAGCAGACTATTCTCTGGGGCCAACGTCCTGACTTTC
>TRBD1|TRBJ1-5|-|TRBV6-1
CASSDPTGGMGSSNQPQHF
TGTGCCAGCAGTGACCCAACAGGGGGGATGGGGTCTAGCAATCAGCCCCAGCATTTT
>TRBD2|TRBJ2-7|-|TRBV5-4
CASSLEASGGYEQYF
TGTGCCAGCAGCTTGGAAGCTAGCGGGGGTTACGAGCAGTACTTC
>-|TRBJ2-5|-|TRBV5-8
CASSFNKGTQYF
TGTGCCAGCAGCTTTAACAAGGGGACCCAGTACTTC
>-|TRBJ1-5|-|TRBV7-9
CASSPHEGQPQHF
TGTGCCAGCAGCCCCCACGAAGGTCAGCCCCAGCATTTT
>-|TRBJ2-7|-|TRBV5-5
CASILAGRGNYEQYF
TGTGCCAGCATACTGGCCGGACGAGGGAACTACGAGCAGTACTTC
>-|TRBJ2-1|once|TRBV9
CASSVAESPSYNEQFF
TGTGCCAGCAGCGTAGCGGAAAGCCCCTCCTACAATGAGCAGTTCTTC
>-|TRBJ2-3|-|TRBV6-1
CASSESGSSTDTQYF
TGTGCCAGCAGTGAAAGTGGTTCCAGCACAGATACGCAGTATTTT
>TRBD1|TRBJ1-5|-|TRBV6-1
CASRDGTGNQPQHF
TGTGCCAGCAGGGATGGGACAGGCAATCAGCCCCAGCATTTT
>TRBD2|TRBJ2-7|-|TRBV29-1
CSAAGEAYEQYF
TGCAGCGCCGCGGGAGAGGCTTACGAGCAGTACTTC
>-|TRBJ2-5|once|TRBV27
CASSFRGRDQTQYF
TGTGCCAGCAGTTTTCGGGGTCGAGACCAAACCCAGTACTTC
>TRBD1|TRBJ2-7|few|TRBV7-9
CASTRDRGYEQYF
TGTGCCAGCACCCGGGACAGGGGGTACGAGCAGTACTTC
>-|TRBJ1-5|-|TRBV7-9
CASSLTKTGVNQPQHF
TGTGCCAGCAGCCTCACTAAGACAGGCGTTAATCAGCCCCAGCATTTT
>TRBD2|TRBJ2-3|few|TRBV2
CASSGGGGNTDTQYF
TGTGCCAGCAGTGGGGGCGGGGGGAACACAGATACGCAGTATTTT
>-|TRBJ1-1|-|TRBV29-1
CSVARAMNTEAFF
TGCAGCGTTGCGAGGGCCATGAACACTGAAGCTTTCTTT
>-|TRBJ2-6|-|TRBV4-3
CASSGGGANVLTF
TGCGCCAGCAGCGGCGGGGGGGCCAACGTCCTGACTTTC
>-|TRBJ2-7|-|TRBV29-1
CSVDRTGDYEQYF
TGCAGCGTTGACCGGACCGGAGACTACGAGCAGTACTTC
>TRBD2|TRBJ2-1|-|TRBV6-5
CASSYGGRGGYPRQFF
TGTGCCAGCAGTTACGGTGGGCGGGGGGGCTATCCCCGGCAGTTCTTC
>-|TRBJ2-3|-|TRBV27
CASSTSSASTDTQYF
TGTGCCAGCAGTACTAGCTCTGCTAGCACAGATACGCAGTATTTT
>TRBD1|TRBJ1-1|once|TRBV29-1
CSARTGPTEAFF
TGCAGCGCCAGGACAGGGCCCACTGAAGCTTTCTTT
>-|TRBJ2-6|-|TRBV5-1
CASSTTFSGANVLTF
TGCGCCAGCAGCACGACCTTCTCTGGGGCCAACGTCCTGACTTTC
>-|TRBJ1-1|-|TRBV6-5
CASSFYGDTEAFF
TGTGCCAGCAGTTTTTATGGGGACACTGAAGCTTTCTTT
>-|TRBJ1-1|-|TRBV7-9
CASSLLNTEAFF
TGTGCCAGCAGCTTACTAAACACTGAAGCTTTCTTT
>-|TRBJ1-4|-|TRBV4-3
CASSQAARGNEKLFF
TGCGCCAGCAGCCAAGCGGCAAGGGGAAACGAAAAACTGTTTTTT
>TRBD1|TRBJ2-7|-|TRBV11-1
CASTRTGYSYEQYF
TGTGCCAGCACCCGGACAGGGTATAGCTACGAGCAGTACTTC
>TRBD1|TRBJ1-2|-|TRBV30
CAWSDDRGAYTF
TGTGCCTGGAGTGATGACAGGGGGGCCTACACCTTC
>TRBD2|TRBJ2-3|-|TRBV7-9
CASSLGVAGGLNTQYF
TGTGCCAGCAGCTTAGGAGTCGCGGGGGGGCTGAATACGCAGTATTTT
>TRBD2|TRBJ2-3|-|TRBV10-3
CAISGHMAGETDTQYF
TGTGCCATCAGTGGACATATGGCGGGGGAAACAGATACGCAGTATTTT
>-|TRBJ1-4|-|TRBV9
CAILSGLINEKLFF
TGTGCCATACTCTCCGGGCTAATTAATGAAAAACTGTTTTTT
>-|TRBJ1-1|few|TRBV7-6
CASSLQKNTEAFF
TGTGCCAGCAGCTTACAGAAGAACACTGAAGCTTTCTTT
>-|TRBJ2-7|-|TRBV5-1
CASSAGLSYEQYF
TGCGCCAGCAGCGCGGGACTCTCCTACGAGCAGTACTTC
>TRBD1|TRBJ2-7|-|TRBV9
CASSVGPPTGYSYEQYF
TGTGCCAGCAGCGTAGGACCCCCGACAGGGTACTCCTACGAGCAGTACTTC
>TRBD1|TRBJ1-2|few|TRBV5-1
CASLPGTGYYGYTF
TGCGCCAGCCTGCCCGGGACAGGGTACTATGGCTACACCTTC
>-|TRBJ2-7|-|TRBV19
CASSLGFGWPYEQYF
TGTGCCAGTAGCCTAGGCTTTGGGTGGCCCTACGAGCAGTACTTC
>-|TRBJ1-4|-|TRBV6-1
CASSRTAATNEKLFF
TGTGCCAGCAGTCGGACGGCTGCAACTAATGAAAAACTGTTTTTT
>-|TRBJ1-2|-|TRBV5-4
CASSLSPYGYTF
TGTGCCAGCAGCCTCTCCCCATATGGCTACACCTTC
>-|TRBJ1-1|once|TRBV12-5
CASDRAGFGDTEAFF
TGTGCTAGTGACCGGGCAGGGTTTGGGGACACTGAAGCTTTCTTT
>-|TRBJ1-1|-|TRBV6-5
CASRERTEAFF
TGTGCCAGCAGAGAGAGGACTGAAGCTTTCTTT
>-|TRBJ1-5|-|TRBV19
CASTHDRKGNQPQHF
TGTGCCAGTACTCATGACCGGAAGGGCAATCAGCCCCAGCATTTT
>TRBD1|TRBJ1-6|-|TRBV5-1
CASSPRDRGNSPLHF
TGCGCCAGCAGCCCCCGGGACAGGGGCAATTCACCCCTCCACTTT
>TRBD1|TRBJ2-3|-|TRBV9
CASSERDRGTRGDTQYF
TGTGCCAGCAGCGAGAGGGACAGGGGGACGCGCGGGGATACGCAGTATTTT
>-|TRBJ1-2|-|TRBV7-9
CASSSPTQAGYTF
TGTGCCAGCAGCTCTCCGACGCAGGCTGGCTACACCTTC
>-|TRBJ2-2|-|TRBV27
CASSLVVNTGELFF
TGTGCCAGCAGTTTGGTCGTCAACACCGGGGAGCTGTTTTTT
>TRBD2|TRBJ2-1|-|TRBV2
CASSGSGGAEQFF
TGTGCCAGCAGCGGGAGCGGGGGGGCTGAGCAGTTCTTC
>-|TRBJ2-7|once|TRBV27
CASSPTLGIYEQYF
TGTGCCAGCAGTCCGACACTGGGGATATACGAGCAGTACTTC
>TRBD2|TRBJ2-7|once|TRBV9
CASSAAGGYEQYF
TGTGCCAGCAGCGCAGCGGGGGGGTACGAGCAGTACTTC
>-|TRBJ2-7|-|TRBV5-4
CASSRKDSYEQYF
TGTGCCAGCAGCCGAAAGGACAGCTACGAGCAGTACTTC
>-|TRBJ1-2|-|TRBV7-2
CASSLAGGSSYGYTF
TGTGCCAGCAGTCTAGCGGGAGGGAGCAGCTATGGCTACACCTTC
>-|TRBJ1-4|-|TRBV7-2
CASSFRSTNEKLFF
TGTGCCAGCAGCTTCAGGTCAACTAATGAAAAACTGTTTTTT
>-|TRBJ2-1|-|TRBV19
CASSVAGASYNEQFF
TGTGCCAGTAGTGTTGCGGGGGCGTCCTACAATGAGCAGTTCTTC